A selection of T cell receptor beta chains follows, all from one sample in a study of T cell responses to AZD1222 COVID-19 vaccine. Using immunoSEQ multiplex PCR, the repertoire was profiled, and TCRdb retains in-frame clones only, with some absent. This table holds about 180,000 clones, 70% to 90% found once. Sequencing was performed on peripheral blood, taken 28 days after the second AZD1222 dose. Receptor source: an adult who received the AZD1222 COVID-19 vaccine. Each CDR3 is given with its conserved first and last residue. The order of the fields is V gene, D gene, clone size, J gene, CDR3 DNA, CDR3 protein. A D gene is named only where the DNA matches it firmly. Size tells how often a clone was seen (once, few, many) or the class of an expanded clone, and some rows leave it out.

TRBV18,-,-,TRBJ2-1,TGTGCCAGCTCACTAGACAGGAACTCCTACAATGAGCAGTTCTTC,CASSLDRNSYNEQFF
TRBV11-2,-,-,TRBJ1-2,TGTGCCAGCAGCTTAGATGTTGACTATGGCTACACCTTC,CASSLDVDYGYTF
TRBV7-2,-,-,TRBJ2-5,TGTGCCAGCAGCTCGATGTACCAAGAGACCCAGTACTTC,CASSSMYQETQYF
TRBV7-9,-,-,TRBJ2-5,TGTGCCAGCAAAGGGGACCAAGAGACCCAGTACTTC,CASKGDQETQYF
TRBV7-2,-,-,TRBJ1-1,TGTGCCAGCAGCCCTCCGGGGCGGGACACTGAAGCTTTCTTT,CASSPPGRDTEAFF
TRBV5-1,TRBD2,-,TRBJ2-1,TGCGCCAGCAGCTTGGGCGGGGGTCTCCTAGGCGATGAGCAGTTCTTC,CASSLGGGLLGDEQFF
TRBV2,TRBD1,-,TRBJ1-1,TGTGCCAGCAGTAGAGGGAAGGGACAGGCGGGGACTGAAGCTTTCTTT,CASSRGKGQAGTEAFF
TRBV14,-,-,TRBJ1-4,TGTGCCAGCAGCCAAGCTTCCCGAGGTTGGCCTAATGAAAAACTGTTTTTT,CASSQASRGWPNEKLFF
TRBV4-2,-,-,TRBJ1-1,TGTGCCAGCAGCCAACCCATCCAGGGAGGGACTGAAGCTTTCTTT,CASSQPIQGGTEAFF
TRBV7-9,TRBD1,few,TRBJ2-7,TGTGCCAGCAGCCCGTCCGGACAGGGGGGGTATGGGCAGTACTTC,CASSPSGQGGYGQYF
TRBV5-4,TRBD2,-,TRBJ2-5,TGTGCCAGCAGCCCGTCGGGGGGGGGCCTGGAGACCCAGTACTTC,CASSPSGGGLETQYF
TRBV19,-,-,TRBJ1-5,TGTGCCAGTAGTATAGGAGTCCCCAATCAGCCCCAGCATTTT,CASSIGVPNQPQHF
TRBV28,-,-,TRBJ1-1,TGTGCCAGCAGTTGGGTAAATCTGAACACTGAAGCTTTCTTT,CASSWVNLNTEAFF
TRBV19,-,-,TRBJ1-1,TGTGCCAGTAGTACAGACAGGAGTATGAACACTGAAGCTTTCTTT,CASSTDRSMNTEAFF
TRBV19,-,-,TRBJ2-1,TGTGCCAGTAGCCTCGGAAATGAGCAGTTCTTC,CASSLGNEQFF
TRBV11-2,-,-,TRBJ1-5,TGTGCCAGCAGTTTGTCATCAGGCGGGCAGCCCCAGCATTTT,CASSLSSGGQPQHF
TRBV18,TRBD2,-,TRBJ2-1,TGTGCCAGCTCACCACCGATGGCGGGGGGTTCCTACAATGAGCAGTTCTTC,CASSPPMAGGSYNEQFF
TRBV28,TRBD2,-,TRBJ2-3,TGTGCCAGCCATACTAGCGTGAGAGATACGCAGTATTTT,CASHTSVRDTQYF
TRBV18,-,-,TRBJ2-3,TGTGCCAGCTCACCACTGGTACAGGGAAGAAAGTATTTT,CASSPLVQGRKYF